The rows below give T cell receptor beta chains drawn from one sample of a study of blood T cell repertoires in COVID-19. Repertoires were generated with immunoSEQ multiplex PCR, while TCRdb's copy carries only in-frame clones and drops some. The profile shows about 200,000 clones, roughly 85% of them singletons. What was sequenced was PBMCs or T cells enriched from blood (not recorded which). These receptors were collected from a woman aged 35 to 49 with acute COVID-19. CDR3s include the opening cysteine and the closing phenylalanine or tryptophan. D genes are given only for firm matches. Rows may omit the clone size; those that give it use once, few, many or a size class.

d_gene | abundance | j_gene | v_gene | len | CDR3aa | CDR3nt
- | - | TRBJ2-2 | TRBV19 | 16 | CASMDSGASNTGELFF | TGTGCCAGTATGGACAGCGGGGCTTCGAACACCGGGGAGCTGTTTTTT
TRBD1 | - | TRBJ2-2 | TRBV14 | 14 | CASSQYRGAGELFF | TGTGCCAGCAGCCAGTACAGGGGCGCCGGGGAGCTGTTTTTT
- | - | TRBJ1-2 | TRBV27 | 12 | CASSSAGYGYTF | TGTGCCAGCAGTTCAGCAGGGTATGGCTACACCTTC
- | - | TRBJ2-3 | TRBV7-2 | 15 | CASSKGGAGETTQYF | TGTGCCAGCAGCAAGGGGGGGGCGGGAGAGACGACGCAGTATTTT
- | - | TRBJ1-2 | TRBV28 | 12 | CATVRTPYGYTF | TGTGCCACAGTCAGGACTCCCTATGGCTACACCTTC
TRBD2 | - | TRBJ2-1 | TRBV7-9 | 15 | CASIDLAGPYNEQFF | TGTGCCAGCATCGACCTAGCGGGACCCTACAATGAGCAGTTCTTC
TRBD2 | - | TRBJ2-1 | TRBV6-6 | 15 | CASSYFAGGENEQFF | TGTGCCAGCAGTTACTTCGCGGGAGGCGAGAATGAGCAGTTCTTC
- | - | TRBJ2-3 | TRBV13 | 18 | CASSLRSGRYPGTDTQYF | TGTGCCAGCAGCTTAAGAAGCGGGCGCTACCCCGGCACAGATACGCAGTATTTT
- | - | TRBJ2-1 | TRBV28 | 12 | CASGTEVDEQFF | TGTGCCAGCGGCACTGAGGTAGATGAGCAGTTCTTC
- | - | TRBJ1-3 | TRBV5-1 | 14 | CASAQEVSGNTIYF | TGCGCCAGCGCGCAAGAGGTCTCTGGAAACACCATATATTTT
- | - | TRBJ2-7 | TRBV7-8 | 15 | CASSLIGGGFYEQYF | TGTGCCAGCAGCTTAATAGGAGGGGGCTTCTACGAGCAGTACTTC
TRBD2 | - | TRBJ2-7 | TRBV7-7 | 14 | CASSPGLAVYEQYF | TGTGCCAGCAGCCCGGGACTAGCGGTTTACGAGCAGTACTTC
TRBD2 | - | TRBJ2-5 | TRBV7-2 | 15 | CASRLGSGRAVTQYF | TGTGCCAGCAGGTTGGGGAGCGGGAGGGCCGTGACCCAGTACTTC
- | - | TRBJ1-5 | TRBV12-5 | 13 | CASGMEGRQPQHF | TGTGCTAGTGGTATGGAGGGGAGGCAGCCCCAGCATTTT
- | - | TRBJ1-3 | TRBV19 | 14 | CASSLSHTGNTIYF | TGTGCCAGTAGTCTTTCCCACACTGGAAACACCATATATTTT
- | - | TRBJ1-4 | TRBV19 | 15 | CASSIRDSTNEKLFF | TGTGCCAGTAGTATCAGGGACTCAACTAATGAAAAACTGTTTTTT
- | - | TRBJ2-1 | TRBV28 | 15 | CASSELAPPGDEQFF | TGTGCCAGCAGTGAACTAGCTCCTCCGGGGGATGAGCAGTTCTTC
- | - | TRBJ2-2 | TRBV28 | 13 | CASIGVNTGELFF | TGTGCCAGCATAGGAGTGAACACCGGGGAGCTGTTTTTT
TRBD2 | - | TRBJ2-2 | TRBV6-6 | 13 | CASGGENTGELFF | TGTGCCAGCGGGGGGGAGAACACCGGGGAGCTGTTTTTT
- | - | TRBJ1-5 | TRBV4-2 | 16 | CASSQDLLGSGQPQHF | TGTGCCAGCAGCCAAGATCTGTTAGGGTCGGGACAGCCCCAGCATTTT
TRBD1 | - | TRBJ2-6 | TRBV24-1 | 17 | CATSDPRQGIGANVLTF | TGTGCCACCAGTGATCCGAGACAGGGGATTGGGGCCAACGTCCTGACTTTC
- | - | TRBJ1-5 | TRBV30 | 13 | CAWSPPGNQPQHF | TGTGCCTGGAGCCCCCCGGGCAATCAGCCCCAGCATTTT
- | - | TRBJ1-4 | TRBV7-2 | 15 | CASSSYKDSGEKLFF | TGTGCCAGCAGCTCCTACAAGGACAGCGGTGAAAAACTGTTTTTT
TRBD1 | once | TRBJ1-1 | TRBV5-1 | 16 | CASSLERGLLNTEAFF | TGCGCCAGCAGCTTGGAGAGGGGGCTATTGAACACTGAAGCTTTCTTT
TRBD2 | once | TRBJ2-7 | TRBV11-2 | 15 | CASSPGLAGGYEQYF | TGTGCCAGCAGCCCGGGACTAGCGGGAGGCTACGAGCAGTACTTC
TRBD2 | once | TRBJ2-1 | TRBV27 | 17 | CASSLSVSGRGHNEQFF | TGTGCCAGCAGTTTATCCGTTAGCGGGAGGGGCCACAATGAGCAGTTCTTC
- | - | TRBJ1-3 | TRBV3-1/TRBV3-2 | 15 | CASSPRTFSGNTIYF | TGTGCCAGCAGCCCTAGAACCTTCTCTGGAAACACCATATATTTT
TRBD1 | few | TRBJ2-5 | TRBV5-4 | 15 | CASSTGQGLVETQYF | TGTGCCAGCAGTACCGGACAGGGGCTCGTTGAGACCCAGTACTTC
TRBD2 | - | TRBJ2-1 | TRBV11-3 | 15 | CASSLGTSDYNEQFF | TGTGCCAGCAGCTTAGGGACTAGCGATTACAATGAGCAGTTCTTC
- | - | TRBJ2-3 | TRBV15 | 16 | CATSRDWGVKADTQYF | TGTGCCACCAGCAGAGATTGGGGGGTAAAGGCAGATACGCAGTATTTT
TRBD1 | - | TRBJ2-1 | TRBV12-3/TRBV12-4 | 12 | CASSGDSNEQFF | TGTGCCAGCAGTGGGGACAGCAATGAGCAGTTCTTC
TRBD1 | - | TRBJ2-7 | TRBV19 | 16 | CASSIASTGNYGEQYF | TGTGCCAGTAGTATAGCTTCGACAGGGAACTATGGCGAGCAGTACTTC
- | - | TRBJ1-5 | TRBV15 | 14 | CATSPTVGNQPQHF | TGTGCCACCTCTCCTACGGTGGGCAATCAGCCCCAGCATTTT
- | - | TRBJ1-6 | TRBV3-1/TRBV3-2 | 15 | CASSLGQDRGSPLHF | TGTGCCAGCAGCCTCGGACAAGATCGCGGTTCACCCCTCCACTTT
- | many | TRBJ2-2 | TRBV25-1 | 16 | CASSESLAGNTGELFF | TGTGCCAGCAGTGAATCGCTCGCCGGGAACACCGGGGAGCTGTTTTTT